This T cell receptor beta chain was captured in a study of shared clonotypes between healthy human individuals. Of note for this clone: What it binds is not known.

The input for sorted-subset replicate PCRs was approximately 200 ng DNA, about 30,000 T cell genomes. The data were produced by immunoSEQ multiplex PCR, yet TCRdb's version contains in-frame clones alone and is incomplete. In the table there are over 1.5 million clones, approximately 98% of which are singletons. Germline loops: CDR1 MNHEY, CDR2 SVGAGI. This CDR3 region has 16 residues. Trimming took 1 base from V and 4 from J; bases not matched to a gene: 4. Study results and caveats: Of the naive CD4 clonotypes, around 4.8% were shared across several donors. Rarefaction curves obtained for sorted subsets showed sequencing incomplete despite large depth.

The chain couples TRBV6-5 to TRBJ2-7; TRBD2 matches at 13 bases. This TCR was recovered from a man in his thirties or forties in good health. Sequenced: naive CD4+ T cells sorted from blood. Subset given: CD45RA+ positively selected. The CDR3 reads CASSYWGLAGIYEQYF. CDR3 bases: TGTGCCAGCAGTTACTGGGGACTAGCGGGAATTTACGAGCAGTACTTC.